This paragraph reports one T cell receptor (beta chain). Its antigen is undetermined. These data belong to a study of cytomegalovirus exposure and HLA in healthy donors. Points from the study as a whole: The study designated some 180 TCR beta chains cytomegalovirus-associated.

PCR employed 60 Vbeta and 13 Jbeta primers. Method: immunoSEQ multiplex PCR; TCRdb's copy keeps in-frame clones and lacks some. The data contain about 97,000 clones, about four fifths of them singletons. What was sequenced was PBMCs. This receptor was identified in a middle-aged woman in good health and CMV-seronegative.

The CDR3 DNA follows: TGCGCCAGCAGCTTGGGGACAGGGGAGTTAGATACGCAGTATTTT. It yields the protein CASSLGTGELDTQYF. V is TRBV5-1 and J is TRBJ2-3; 9 positions match TRBD1. This CDR3 spans 15 amino acids. CDR1 and CDR2 (germline): SGHRS, YFSETQ. V lost 0 bases and J lost 5; bases outside the gene matches: 4.